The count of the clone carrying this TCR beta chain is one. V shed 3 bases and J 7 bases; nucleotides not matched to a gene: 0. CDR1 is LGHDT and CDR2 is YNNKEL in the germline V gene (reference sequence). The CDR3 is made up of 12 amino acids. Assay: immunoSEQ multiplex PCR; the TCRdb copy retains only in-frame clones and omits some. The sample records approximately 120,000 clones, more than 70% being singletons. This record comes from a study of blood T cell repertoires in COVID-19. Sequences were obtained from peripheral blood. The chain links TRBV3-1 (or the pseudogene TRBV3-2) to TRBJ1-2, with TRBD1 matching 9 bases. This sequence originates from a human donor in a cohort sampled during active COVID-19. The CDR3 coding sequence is TGTGCCAGCAGCCAGACAGGGGGTGGCTACACCTTC. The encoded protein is CASSQTGGGYTF.